The 22 T cell receptor beta chains below all came from one sample that was sequenced in a study of blood T cell repertoires in COVID-19. Clones were read by immunoSEQ multiplex PCR, and TCRdb kept only the in-frame ones, dropping some. The data contain approximately 400,000 clones, about nine tenths of them singletons. Sequencing was performed on PBMCs or T cells enriched from blood (not recorded which). The source of these receptors is a woman in her thirties or forties who had been exposed to COVID-19.

V and J are TRBV20-1 and TRBJ2-3, with 10 bases that match TRBD2. Germline loops: CDR1 DFQATT, CDR2 SNEGSKA (reference sequence). Trimming took 3 bases from V and 6 from J; bases not matched to a gene: 6. The CDR3 contains 14 residues. CDR3 loop: CSASEAGGGDTQYF. The CDR3 nucleotides are TGCAGTGCTAGTGAAGCGGGAGGGGGGGATACGCAGTATTTT.

Notes on this clone: Distinct nucleotide sequences in the sample also encode this CDR3. V is TRBV3-1 (or the pseudogene TRBV3-2) and J is TRBJ2-7; TRBD1 is a possible D gene (6 bases). The V and J ends lost 3 bases and 10 bases respectively, with 16 bases between them. Germline values: CDR1 LGHDT, CDR2 YNNKEL (reference sequence). The CDR3 has 13 amino acids. This chain's CDR3 is CASSHPGQGEQYF. CDR3 nucleotide sequence: TGTGCCAGCAGCCATCCGGGACAAGGAGAACAGTACTTC.

This clone was seen only a few times. The V and J genes are TRBV7-2 and TRBJ1-4, with D possibly matching TRBD1 (6 bases). Per the germline V gene, CDR1 is SGHTA and CDR2 is FQGNSA. Trimming pared 1 base from V and 5 bases from J, leaving 14 bases between. The CDR3 sequence is 16 residues long. The CDR3 DNA is TGTGCCAGCAGCTTAGGGTTGGGGGCCCGGAATGAAAAACTGTTTTTT. This sequence encodes CASSLGLGARNEKLFF. Supplemented by reference TRBV7-2 and TRBJ1-4, the full variable domain reads GAGVSQSPSNKVTEKGKDVELRCDPISGHTALYWYRQSLGQGLEFLIYFQGNSAPDKSGLPSDRFSAERTGGSVSTLTIQRTQQEDSAVYLCASSLGLGARNEKLFFGSGTQLSVL.

The rearrangement uses TRBV7-9 and TRBJ2-1; 9 bases line up with TRBD1. Germline V gives CDR1 SEHNR, CDR2 FQNEAQ (reference sequence). The length of the CDR3 is 14 residues. V lost 3 bases, J lost 15 bases, and 12 bases stayed unmatched. CDR3 sequence reads: CASSFLPETGGGFF. The CDR3 region has the DNA TGTGCCAGCAGCTTTCTACCTGAGACAGGGGGTGGGTTCTTC.

The chain recombines TRBV6-1 with TRBJ2-4, with 8 positions matching TRBD2. Germline values: CDR1 MNHNS, CDR2 SASEGT. This CDR3 region has 16 residues. V trimming: 2 bases; J trimming: 3 bases; junction bases outside the gene matches: 6. The CDR3 protein is CASSERGGIDKNIQYF. DNA for the CDR3: TGTGCCAGCAGTGAACGGGGGGGGATCGACAAAAACATTCAGTACTTC.

The chain joins TRBV10-2 to TRBJ2-7, with TRBD1 matching 11 bases. The J segment lost 2 bases and the V segment lost 6 bases, leaving 6 bases of the junction unmatched. CDR1 is WSHSY, CDR2 SAAADI, per germline. CDR3 length equals 15 residues. CDR3 coding DNA: TGCGCCAGCAGGTACGGACAGGGGGCGACCTACGAGCAGTACTTC. Residues: CASRYGQGATYEQYF.

This sequence joins TRBV30 and TRBJ1-1, with 8 bases that match TRBD1. This CDR3 comprises 15 residues. CDR1 is GTSNPN, CDR2 SVGIG, per germline (reference sequence). V shed 0 bases and J 2 bases; nucleotides not matched to a gene: 5. The DNA for the CDR3 is TGTGCCTGGAGTGTTCAGGGGGCCCCCAACACTGAAGCTTTCTTT. Translating gives CAWSVQGAPNTEAFF.

The chain couples TRBV30 to TRBJ1-2; D might be TRBD1 (6 bases). CDR1 GTSNPN and CDR2 SVGIG come from the germline V gene (reference sequence). V lost 0 bases and J 5 bases, leaving 13 bases between the germline ends. The CDR3 contains 14 residues. The CDR3 DNA reads as TGTGCCTGGAGTGTGGCCGGGACACTGTATGGCTACACCTTC. This sequence encodes CAWSVAGTLYGYTF. Drawing the rest from reference TRBV30 and TRBJ1-2, the complete variable domain is SQTIHQWPATLVQPVGSPLSLECTVEGTSNPNLYWYRQAAGRGLQLLFYSVGIGQISSEVPQNLSASRPQDRQFILSSKKLLLSDSGFYLCAWSVAGTLYGYTFGSGTRLTVV.

The chain employs TRBV5-4 and TRBJ2-7; TRBD2 matches 12 bases. Germline lookup yields CDR1 SGHNT and CDR2 YYREEE (reference sequence). Trimming took 3 bases from V and 3 from J; bases not matched to a gene: 4. This CDR3 has 15 amino acids. The CDR3 sequence is CASSSMGLAGYEQYF. The CDR3 DNA reads as TGTGCCAGCAGCTCTATGGGACTAGCGGGCTACGAGCAGTACTTC. The complete variable domain, with remaining parts taken from reference TRBV5-4 and TRBJ2-7, reads ETGVTQSPTHLIKTRGQQVTLRCSSQSGHNTVSWYQQALGQGPQFIFQYYREEENGRGNFPPRFSGLQFPNYSSELNVNALELDDSALYLCASSSMGLAGYEQYFGPGTRLTVT.

The J gene is TRBJ1-5, the V gene TRBV20-1; D is unclear. Germline V CDR1 and CDR2: DFQATT, SNEGSKA (reference sequence). V lost 3 bases, J lost 9 bases, and 15 bases lay in between. CDR3 length: 13 residues. CDR3: CSASLAASGPQHF. CDR3 DNA: TGCAGTGCTAGTTTGGCCGCCTCGGGGCCCCAGCATTTT.

The chain is built from TRBV5-6 and TRBJ1-5; 9 bases line up with TRBD1. CDR3 length: 15 amino acids. Germline values: CDR1 SGHDT, CDR2 YYEEEE. With V trimmed by 0 bases and J by 7 bases, 5 bases remained unmatched. CDR3 nucleotide sequence: TGTGCCAGCAGCTTGGACAGGGGGCAAGGGCAGCCCCAGCATTTT. The encoded protein is CASSLDRGQGQPQHF.

This clone was detected once. This chain uses TRBV6-4 with TRBJ2-1; D remains ambiguous. The germline gives CDR1 MRHNA, CDR2 SNTAGT. The germline V and J ends were trimmed by 4 bases and 8 bases, with 15 bases remaining between them. The CDR3 consists of 14 residues. The CDR3: CASSVRPNRDEQFF. In nucleotides, the CDR3 is TGTGCCAGCAGTGTTAGACCGAATCGGGATGAGCAGTTCTTC.

Written as DNA, the CDR3 is TGTGCCAGCAGAAACAGGACTAGCGGGGGACGCGGTTCCTACAATGAGCAGTTCTTC. This encodes CASRNRTSGGRGSYNEQFF. The chain recombines TRBV2 with TRBJ2-1; 13 bases map to TRBD2. Germline assignment: CDR1 SNHLY and CDR2 FYNNEI. CDR3 length: 19 amino acids. Unmatched junction bases numbered 12, after V lost 6 bases and J lost 1 base.

This chain links TRBV6-5 with TRBJ1-5, with D perhaps matching TRBD1 (5 bases). The CDR3 runs 14 residues. Trimming cost V 6 bases and J 5 bases, with 14 bases left between them. The germline gives CDR1 MNHEY, CDR2 SVGAGI. The CDR3 nucleotides are TGTGCCAGCAGGTGGCAGGGAAAGGATCAGCCCCAGCATTTT. Translated, it gives CASRWQGKDQPQHF.

The V call is TRBV7-6, the J call TRBJ2-7, with 13 nucleotides matching TRBD2. The length of the CDR3 is 16 residues. Trimming removed 1 base from V and 6 bases from J; junction bases left unmatched: 6. Germline CDR1 and CDR2: SGHVS and FNYEAQ. This CDR3 is CASSLGGTSGMGEQYF. In DNA form, the CDR3 reads TGTGCCAGCAGCTTAGGAGGGACTAGCGGGATGGGCGAGCAGTACTTC.

The chain is built from TRBV6-9 and TRBJ2-7, with D maybe TRBD1 (6 bases). The CDR3 sequence is 17 residues long. The germline V gene has CDR1 MNHGY and CDR2 SVAAGI. V lost 8 bases and J lost 4, with 27 bases in between. The CDR3 DNA sequence: TGTGCCAGCTCACCACCTACCTACAGGGAATCTAGTTACGAGCAGTACTTC. Translating gives CASSPPTYRESSYEQYF.

The chain has TRBV30 and TRBJ1-2; 9 nucleotides agree with TRBD1. Germline V gene lookup returns CDR1 GTSNPN and CDR2 SVGIG (reference sequence). The CDR3 spans 12 residues. J was trimmed by 11 bases and V by 6 bases; bases with no gene match: 10. The CDR3 region has the DNA TGTGCCTGTTCGCCGGGACAGGGACGGTACACCTTC. Translation: CACSPGQGRYTF.

The DNA of the CDR3 is TGTGCCAGCAGCCAAGTGGGGGGCGCCCGAGCCGGGACAGCTACCTACGAGCAGTACTTC. Residues: CASSQVGGARAGTATYEQYF. The gene calls are TRBV14 and TRBJ2-7; a possible D gene is TRBD1 (7 bases). Per the germline V gene, CDR1 is SGHDN and CDR2 is FVKESK. The germline V and J ends were trimmed by 1 base and 2 bases, with 27 bases remaining between them. The length of the CDR3 is 20 residues.

This chain links TRBV6-2 or TRBV6-3 with TRBJ1-6; TRBD1 aligns across 9 bases. J was trimmed by 7 bases and V by 2 bases; bases with no gene match: 3. Germline V gene data show CDR1 as MNHEY and CDR2 as SVGEGT. There are 15 residues in the CDR3. CDR3 DNA: TGTGCCAGCAGTTACGGGGGGACAGGGAATTCACCCCTCCACTTT. Residues: CASSYGGTGNSPLHF.

The chain carries TRBV19 and TRBJ1-3; D gene unclear. This CDR3 has 15 amino acids. Trimming cost V 4 bases and J 0 bases, with 10 bases left between them. Per germline, CDR1 LNHDA and CDR2 SQIVND (reference sequence). The CDR3 bases are TGTGCCAGTAGTAGCCGCCGGGGCTCTGGAAACACCATATATTTT. Translated: CASSSRRGSGNTIYF.

This clone was seen only once. The J gene is TRBJ1-6, the V gene TRBV18; possible D gene TRBD1, 5 bases. Trimming shortened V by 2 bases and J by 8 bases, and 10 bases separated the two germline ends. This CDR3 is 14 amino acids long. The germline CDR1 and CDR2 sequences are KGHSH and LQKENI. The CDR3 DNA reads as TGTGCCAGCTCACCAAGGGGTGGGGATTCACCCCTCCACTTT. Amino acid sequence: CASSPRGGDSPLHF. Drawing the rest from reference TRBV18 and TRBJ1-6, the complete variable domain is NAGVMQNPRHLVRRRGQEARLRCSPMKGHSHVYWYRQLPEEGLKFMVYLQKENIIDESGMPKERFSAEFPKEGPSILRIQQVVRGDSAAYFCASSPRGGDSPLHFGNGTRLTVT.

V gene TRBV19 combines with J gene TRBJ1-4; D perhaps matches TRBD1 (6 bases). V dropped 5 bases and J dropped 0 bases, with 10 bases sitting between them. CDR3 length: 15 amino acids. Germline CDR1 LNHDA, CDR2 SQIVND (reference sequence). CDR3 sequence: CASSGAGATNEKLFF. CDR3 sequence (DNA): TGTGCCAGTAGTGGGGCAGGGGCAACTAATGAAAAACTGTTTTTT.